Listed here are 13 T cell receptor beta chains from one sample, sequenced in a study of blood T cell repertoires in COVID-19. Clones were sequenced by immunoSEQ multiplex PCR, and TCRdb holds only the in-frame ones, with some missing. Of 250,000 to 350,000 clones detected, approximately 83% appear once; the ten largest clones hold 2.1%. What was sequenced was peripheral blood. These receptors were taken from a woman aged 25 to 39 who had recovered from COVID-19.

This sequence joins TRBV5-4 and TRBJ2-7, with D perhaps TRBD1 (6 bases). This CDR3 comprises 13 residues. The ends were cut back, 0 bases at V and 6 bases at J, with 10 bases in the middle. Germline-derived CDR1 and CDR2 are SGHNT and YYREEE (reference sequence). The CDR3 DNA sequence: TGTGCCAGCAGCTTGGGAAGAGGGGGCGAGCAGTACTTC. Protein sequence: CASSLGRGGEQYF.

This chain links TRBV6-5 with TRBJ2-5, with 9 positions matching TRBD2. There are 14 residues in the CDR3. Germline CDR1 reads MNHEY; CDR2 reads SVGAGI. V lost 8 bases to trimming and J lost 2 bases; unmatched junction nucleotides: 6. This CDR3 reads CASGAGGPQETQYF. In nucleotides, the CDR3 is TGTGCCAGCGGAGCGGGGGGCCCACAAGAGACCCAGTACTTC.

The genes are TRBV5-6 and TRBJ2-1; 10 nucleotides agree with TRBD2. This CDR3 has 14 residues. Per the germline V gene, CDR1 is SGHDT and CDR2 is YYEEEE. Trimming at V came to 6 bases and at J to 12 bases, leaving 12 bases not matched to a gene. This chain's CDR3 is CASIQSSGSRGQFF. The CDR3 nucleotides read TGTGCCAGCATCCAGTCTAGCGGGAGCAGGGGGCAGTTCTTC.

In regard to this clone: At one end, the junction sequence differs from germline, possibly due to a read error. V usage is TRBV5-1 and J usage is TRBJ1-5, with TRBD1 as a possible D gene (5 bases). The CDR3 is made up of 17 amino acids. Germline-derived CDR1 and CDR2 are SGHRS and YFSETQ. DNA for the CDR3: TGCGCCAGCACCTTGGGGGAAGCGGACCTTCCCCGTCAGCCCCAGCATTTT. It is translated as CASTLGEADLPRQPQHF.

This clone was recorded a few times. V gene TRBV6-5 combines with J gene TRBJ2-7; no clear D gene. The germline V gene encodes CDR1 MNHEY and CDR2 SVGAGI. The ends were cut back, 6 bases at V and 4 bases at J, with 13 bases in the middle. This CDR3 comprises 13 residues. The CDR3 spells CASSGFTSYEQYF. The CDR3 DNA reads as TGTGCCAGCAGCGGGTTCACCTCATACGAGCAGTACTTC.

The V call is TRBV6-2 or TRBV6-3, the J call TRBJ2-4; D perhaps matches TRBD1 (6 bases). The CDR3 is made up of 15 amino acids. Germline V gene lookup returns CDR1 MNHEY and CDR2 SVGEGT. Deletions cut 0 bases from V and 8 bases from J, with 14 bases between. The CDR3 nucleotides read TGTGCCAGCAGTTACTCTGGTGGACAGTTGGACATTCAGTACTTC. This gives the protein CASSYSGGQLDIQYF.

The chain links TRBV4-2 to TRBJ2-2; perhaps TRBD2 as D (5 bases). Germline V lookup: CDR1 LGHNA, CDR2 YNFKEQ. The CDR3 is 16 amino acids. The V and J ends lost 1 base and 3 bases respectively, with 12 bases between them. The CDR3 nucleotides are TGTGCCAGCAGCCAAGTAAGAGGGAGCGACACCGGGGAGCTGTTTTTT. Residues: CASSQVRGSDTGELFF.

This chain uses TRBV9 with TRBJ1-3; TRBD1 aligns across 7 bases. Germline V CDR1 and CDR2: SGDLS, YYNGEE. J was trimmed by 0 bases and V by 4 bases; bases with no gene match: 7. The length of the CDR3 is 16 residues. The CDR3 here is CASSPDRIGSGNTIYF. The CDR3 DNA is TGTGCCAGCAGCCCGGACAGGATCGGCTCTGGAAACACCATATATTTT. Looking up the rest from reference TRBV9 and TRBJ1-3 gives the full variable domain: DSGVTQTPKHLITATGQRVTLRCSPRSGDLSVYWYQQSLDQGLQFLIQYYNGEERAKGNILERFSAQQFPDLHSELNLSSLELGDSALYFCASSPDRIGSGNTIYFGEGSWLTVV.

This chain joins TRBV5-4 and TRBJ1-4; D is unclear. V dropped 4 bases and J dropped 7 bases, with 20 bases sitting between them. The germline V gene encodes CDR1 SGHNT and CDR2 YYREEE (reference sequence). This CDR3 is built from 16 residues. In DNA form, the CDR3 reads TGTGCCAGCAGCGCAAGCCGGGCCCCACGGGGTGAAAAACTGTTTTTT. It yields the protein CASSASRAPRGEKLFF.

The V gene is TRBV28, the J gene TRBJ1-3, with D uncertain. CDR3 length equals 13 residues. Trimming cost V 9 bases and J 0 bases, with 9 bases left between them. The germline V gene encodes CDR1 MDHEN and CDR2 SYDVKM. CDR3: CASVAVSGNTIYF. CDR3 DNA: TGTGCCAGTGTGGCGGTCTCTGGAAACACCATATATTTT.

The DNA for the CDR3 is TGTGCCATCAGTGAGAGTTGGGACAGTGGAGATACGCAGTATTTT. It encodes CAISESWDSGDTQYF. The chain recombines TRBV10-3 with TRBJ2-3, with 7 bases aligning to TRBD1. V was pared by 2 bases and J by 5 bases, with 7 bases of the junction left unmatched. Germline-derived CDR1 and CDR2 are ENHRY and SYGVKD. The length of the CDR3 is 15 residues.

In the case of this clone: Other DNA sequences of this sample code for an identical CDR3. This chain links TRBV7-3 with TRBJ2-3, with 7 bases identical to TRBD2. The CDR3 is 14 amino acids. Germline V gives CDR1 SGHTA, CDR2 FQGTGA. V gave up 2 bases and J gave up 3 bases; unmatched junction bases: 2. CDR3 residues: CASSLAGATDTQYF. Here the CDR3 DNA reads TGTGCCAGCAGCTTAGCGGGAGCTACAGATACGCAGTATTTT.

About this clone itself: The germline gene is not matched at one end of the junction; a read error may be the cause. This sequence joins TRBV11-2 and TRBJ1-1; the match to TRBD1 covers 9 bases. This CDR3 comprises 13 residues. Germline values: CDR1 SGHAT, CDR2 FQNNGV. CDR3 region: CASSQRGQGRNSF. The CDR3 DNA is TGTGCCAGCAGCCAGCGTGGACAGGGGAGGAACTCTTTT.